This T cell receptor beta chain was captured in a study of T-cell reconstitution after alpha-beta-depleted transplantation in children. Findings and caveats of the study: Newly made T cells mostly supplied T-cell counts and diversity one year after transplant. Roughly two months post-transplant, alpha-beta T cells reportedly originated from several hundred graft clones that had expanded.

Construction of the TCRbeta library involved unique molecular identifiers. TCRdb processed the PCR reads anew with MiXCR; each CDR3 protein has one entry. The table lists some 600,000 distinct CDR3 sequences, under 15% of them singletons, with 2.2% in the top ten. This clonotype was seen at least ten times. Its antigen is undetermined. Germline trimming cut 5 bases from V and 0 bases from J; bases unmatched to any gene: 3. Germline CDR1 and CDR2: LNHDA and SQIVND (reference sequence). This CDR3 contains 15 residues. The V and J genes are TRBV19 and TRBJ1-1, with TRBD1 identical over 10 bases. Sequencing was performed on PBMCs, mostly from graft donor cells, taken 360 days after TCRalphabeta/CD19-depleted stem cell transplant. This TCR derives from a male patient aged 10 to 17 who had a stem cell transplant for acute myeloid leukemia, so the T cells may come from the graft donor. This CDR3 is CASSPDRGVNTEAFF. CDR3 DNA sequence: TGTGCCAGTAGTCCGGACAGGGGGGTGAACACTGAAGCTTTCTTT.